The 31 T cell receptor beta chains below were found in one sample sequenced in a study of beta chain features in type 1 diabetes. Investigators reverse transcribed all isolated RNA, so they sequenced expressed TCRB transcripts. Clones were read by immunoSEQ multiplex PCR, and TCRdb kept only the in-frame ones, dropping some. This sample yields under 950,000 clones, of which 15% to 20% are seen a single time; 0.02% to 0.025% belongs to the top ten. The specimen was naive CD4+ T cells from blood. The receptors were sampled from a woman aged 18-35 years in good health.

CDR3 sequence: CAISAVEETQYF. The CDR3 region has the DNA TGTGCCATCAGTGCCGTCGAAGAGACCCAGTACTTC. The chain has TRBV10-3 and TRBJ2-5, with no clear D. The CDR3 has 12 residues. Germline CDR1 is ENHRY and CDR2 is SYGVKD. V shed 4 bases and J shed 3 bases, with 6 bases lying between them.

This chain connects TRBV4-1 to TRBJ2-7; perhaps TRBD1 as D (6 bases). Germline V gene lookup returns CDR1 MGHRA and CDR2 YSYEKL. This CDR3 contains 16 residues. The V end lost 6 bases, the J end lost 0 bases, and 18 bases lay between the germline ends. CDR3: CASRLLERGSSYEQYF. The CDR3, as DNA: TGCGCCAGCAGACTACTAGAGAGGGGGAGCTCCTACGAGCAGTACTTC.

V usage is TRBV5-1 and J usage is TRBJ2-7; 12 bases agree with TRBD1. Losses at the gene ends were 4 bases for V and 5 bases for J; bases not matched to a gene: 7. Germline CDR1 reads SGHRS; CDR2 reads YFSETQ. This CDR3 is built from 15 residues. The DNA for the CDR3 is TGCGCCAGCAGCGCGGGGACAGGGGGCATCGACGAGCAGTACTTC. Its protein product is CASSAGTGGIDEQYF. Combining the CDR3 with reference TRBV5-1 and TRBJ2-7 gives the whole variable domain KAGVTQTPRYLIKTRGQQVTLSCSPISGHRSVSWYQQTPGQGLQFLFEYFSETQRNKGNFPGRFSGRQFSNSRSEMNVSTLELGDSALYLCASSAGTGGIDEQYFGPGTRLTVT.

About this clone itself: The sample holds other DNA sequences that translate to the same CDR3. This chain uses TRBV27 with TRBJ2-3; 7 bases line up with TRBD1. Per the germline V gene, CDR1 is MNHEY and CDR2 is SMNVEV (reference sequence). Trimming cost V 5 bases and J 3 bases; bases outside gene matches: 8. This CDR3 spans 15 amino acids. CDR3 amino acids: CASSQRQGRTDTQYF. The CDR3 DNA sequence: TGTGCCAGCAGTCAACGACAGGGTAGAACAGATACGCAGTATTTT.

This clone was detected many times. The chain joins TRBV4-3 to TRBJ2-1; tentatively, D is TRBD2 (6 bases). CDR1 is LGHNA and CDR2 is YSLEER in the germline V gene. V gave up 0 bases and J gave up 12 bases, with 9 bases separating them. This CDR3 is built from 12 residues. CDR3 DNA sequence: TGCGCCAGCAGCCAAGAGCGGGGACGGCAGTTCTTC. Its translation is CASSQERGRQFF.

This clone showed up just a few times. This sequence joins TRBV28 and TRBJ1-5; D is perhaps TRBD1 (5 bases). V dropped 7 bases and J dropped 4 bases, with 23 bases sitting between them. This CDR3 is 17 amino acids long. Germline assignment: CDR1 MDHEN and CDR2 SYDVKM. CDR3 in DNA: TGTGCCAGCACCGCTCACAGATGGGGGGTTGGGAATCAGCCCCAGCATTTT. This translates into CASTAHRWGVGNQPQHF.

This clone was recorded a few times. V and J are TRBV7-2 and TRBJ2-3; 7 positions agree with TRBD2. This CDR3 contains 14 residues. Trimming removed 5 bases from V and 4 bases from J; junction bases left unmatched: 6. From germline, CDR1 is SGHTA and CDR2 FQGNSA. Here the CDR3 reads CASSPLASADTQYF. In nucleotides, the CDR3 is TGTGCCAGCAGCCCACTAGCGTCCGCAGATACGCAGTATTTT.

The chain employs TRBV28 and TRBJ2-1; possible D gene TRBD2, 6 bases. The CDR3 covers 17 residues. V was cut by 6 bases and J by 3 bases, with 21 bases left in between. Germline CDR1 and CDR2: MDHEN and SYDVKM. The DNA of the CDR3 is TGTGCCAGCAGCCTCACCTTCCGCGCGGGAAGCTACAATGAGCAGTTCTTC. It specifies CASSLTFRAGSYNEQFF.

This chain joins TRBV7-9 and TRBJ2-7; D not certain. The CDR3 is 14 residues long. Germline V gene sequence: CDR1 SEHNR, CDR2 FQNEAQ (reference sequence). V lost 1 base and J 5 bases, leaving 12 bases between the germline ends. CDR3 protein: CASSLVAAYDEQYF. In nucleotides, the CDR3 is TGTGCCAGCAGCTTAGTGGCGGCTTACGACGAGCAGTACTTC.

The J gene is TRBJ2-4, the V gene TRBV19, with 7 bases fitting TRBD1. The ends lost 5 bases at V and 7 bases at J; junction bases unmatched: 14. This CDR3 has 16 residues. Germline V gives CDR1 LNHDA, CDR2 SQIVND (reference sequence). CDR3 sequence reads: CASSPSYRGWGNIQYF. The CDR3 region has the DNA TGTGCCAGTAGTCCTTCCTACAGGGGATGGGGGAACATTCAGTACTTC.

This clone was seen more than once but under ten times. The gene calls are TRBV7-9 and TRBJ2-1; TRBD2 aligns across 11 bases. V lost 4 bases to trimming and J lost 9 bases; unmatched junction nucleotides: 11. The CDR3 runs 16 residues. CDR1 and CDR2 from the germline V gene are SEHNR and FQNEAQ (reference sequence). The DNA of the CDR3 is TGTGCCAGCAGCTGGGGCCTAGCGGGAGGTAGCGGTGAGCAGTTCTTC. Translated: CASSWGLAGGSGEQFF.

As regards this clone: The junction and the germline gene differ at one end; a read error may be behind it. The CDR3 sequence: CAISSSGTEQFF. CDR3 nucleotide sequence: TGTGCCATCAGTTCTAGCGGCACTGAGCAGTTCTTC. The V and J genes are TRBV6-5 and TRBJ2-1, with 7 bases that match TRBD2. Germline CDR1 is MNHEY and CDR2 is SVGAGI. The CDR3 contains 12 residues.

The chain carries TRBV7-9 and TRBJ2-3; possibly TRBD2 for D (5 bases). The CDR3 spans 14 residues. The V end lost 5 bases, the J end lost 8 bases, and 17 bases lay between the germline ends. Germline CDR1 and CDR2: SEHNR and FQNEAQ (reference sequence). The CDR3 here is CASSPFAIGITQYF. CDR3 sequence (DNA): TGTGCCAGCAGCCCGTTCGCAATCGGGATTACGCAGTATTTT.

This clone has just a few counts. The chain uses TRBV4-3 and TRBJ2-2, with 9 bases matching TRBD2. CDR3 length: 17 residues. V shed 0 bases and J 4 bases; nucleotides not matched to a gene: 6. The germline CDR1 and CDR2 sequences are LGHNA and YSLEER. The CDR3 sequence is CASSQEVAGVRTGELFF. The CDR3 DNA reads TGCGCCAGCAGCCAAGAGGTAGCGGGAGTCCGCACCGGGGAGCTGTTTTTT.

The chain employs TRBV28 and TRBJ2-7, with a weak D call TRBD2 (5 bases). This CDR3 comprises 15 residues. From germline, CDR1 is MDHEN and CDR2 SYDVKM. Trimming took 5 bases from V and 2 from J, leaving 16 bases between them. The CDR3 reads CASSPRGAPTYEQYF. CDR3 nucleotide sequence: TGTGCCAGCAGTCCCCGGGGAGCTCCCACCTACGAGCAGTACTTC.

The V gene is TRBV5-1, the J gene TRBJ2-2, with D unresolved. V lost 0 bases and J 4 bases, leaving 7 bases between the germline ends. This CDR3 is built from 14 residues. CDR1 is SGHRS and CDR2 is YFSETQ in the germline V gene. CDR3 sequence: CASSLARLTGELFF. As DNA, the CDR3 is TGCGCCAGCAGCTTGGCCCGACTCACCGGGGAGCTGTTTTTT.

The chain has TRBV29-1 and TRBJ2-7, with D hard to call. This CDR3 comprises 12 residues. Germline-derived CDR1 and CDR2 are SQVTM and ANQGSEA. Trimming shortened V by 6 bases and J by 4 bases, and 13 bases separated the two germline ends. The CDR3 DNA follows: TGCAGCGTAGGTTTTGACCCGTACGAGCAGTACTTC. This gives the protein CSVGFDPYEQYF.

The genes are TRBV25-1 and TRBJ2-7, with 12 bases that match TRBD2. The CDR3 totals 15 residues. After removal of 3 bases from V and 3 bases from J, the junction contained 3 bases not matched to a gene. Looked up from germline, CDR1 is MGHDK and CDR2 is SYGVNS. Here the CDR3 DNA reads TGTGCCAGCAGTGAGGGGACTAGCGGGTACTACGAGCAGTACTTC. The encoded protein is CASSEGTSGYYEQYF.

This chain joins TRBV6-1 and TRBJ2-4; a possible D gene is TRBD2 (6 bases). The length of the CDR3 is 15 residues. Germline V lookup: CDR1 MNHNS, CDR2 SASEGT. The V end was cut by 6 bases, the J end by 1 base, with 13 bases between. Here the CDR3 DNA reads TGTGCCAGCAGGAGCAAGGGGAGGGCCAAAAACATTCAGTACTTC. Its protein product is CASRSKGRAKNIQYF.

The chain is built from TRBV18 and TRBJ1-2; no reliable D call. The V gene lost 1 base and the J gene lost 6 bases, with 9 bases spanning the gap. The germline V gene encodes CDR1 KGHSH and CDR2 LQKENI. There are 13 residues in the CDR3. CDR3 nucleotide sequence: TGTGCCAGCTCACCACGCAAGCTAGATGGCTACACCTTC. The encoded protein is CASSPRKLDGYTF.

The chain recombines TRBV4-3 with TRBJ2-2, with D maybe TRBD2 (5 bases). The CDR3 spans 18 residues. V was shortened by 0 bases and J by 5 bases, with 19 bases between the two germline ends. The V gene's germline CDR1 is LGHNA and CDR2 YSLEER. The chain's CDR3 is CASSQEPIRRLATGELFF. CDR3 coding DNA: TGCGCCAGCAGCCAAGAGCCTATCCGGCGCCTAGCAACCGGGGAGCTGTTTTTT.

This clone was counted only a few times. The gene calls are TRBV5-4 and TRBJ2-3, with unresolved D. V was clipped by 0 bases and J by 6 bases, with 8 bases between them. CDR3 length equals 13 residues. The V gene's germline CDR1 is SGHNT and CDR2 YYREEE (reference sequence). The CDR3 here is CASSLGSSDTQYF. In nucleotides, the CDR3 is TGTGCCAGCAGCTTGGGCAGCTCCGATACGCAGTATTTT.

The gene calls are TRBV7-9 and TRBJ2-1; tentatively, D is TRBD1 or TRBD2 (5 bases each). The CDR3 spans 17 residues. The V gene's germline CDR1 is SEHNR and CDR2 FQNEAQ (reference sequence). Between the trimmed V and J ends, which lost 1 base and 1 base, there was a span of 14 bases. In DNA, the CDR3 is TGTGCCAGCAGCTTAGGGGGCAGCCGGACTTCCTACAATGAGCAGTTCTTC. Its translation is CASSLGGSRTSYNEQFF. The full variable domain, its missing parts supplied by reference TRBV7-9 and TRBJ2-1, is DTGVSQNPRHKITKRGQNVTFRCDPISEHNRLYWYRQTLGQGPEFLTYFQNEAQLEKSRLLSDRFSAERPKGSFSTLEIQRTEQGDSAMYLCASSLGGSRTSYNEQFFGPGTRLTVL.

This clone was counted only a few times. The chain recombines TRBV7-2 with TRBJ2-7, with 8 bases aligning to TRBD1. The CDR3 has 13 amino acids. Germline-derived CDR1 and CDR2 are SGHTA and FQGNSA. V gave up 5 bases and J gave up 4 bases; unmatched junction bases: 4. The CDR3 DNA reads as TGTGCCAGCAGCCGGGACAGGCAATACGAGCAGTACTTC. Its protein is CASSRDRQYEQYF. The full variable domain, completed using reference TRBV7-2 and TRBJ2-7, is GAGVSQSPSNKVTEKGKDVELRCDPISGHTALYWYRQSLGQGLEFLIYFQGNSAPDKSGLPSDRFSAERTGGSVSTLTIQRTQQEDSAVYLCASSRDRQYEQYFGPGTRLTVT.

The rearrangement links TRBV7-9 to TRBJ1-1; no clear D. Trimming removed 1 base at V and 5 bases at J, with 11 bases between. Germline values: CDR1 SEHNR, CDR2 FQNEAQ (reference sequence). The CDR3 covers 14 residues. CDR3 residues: CASSLEMEGTEAFF. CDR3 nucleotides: TGTGCCAGCAGCTTAGAGATGGAAGGAACTGAAGCTTTCTTT.

CDR3 DNA: TGCGCCAGCAGCGCCCGGGACAGGGTCACCGGGGAGCTGTTTTTT. It translates to CASSARDRVTGELFF. This chain links TRBV5-1 with TRBJ2-2; TRBD1 matches at 9 bases. The junction had 5 bases not matched to a gene; V was cut back by 4 bases and J by 4 bases. The CDR3 loop spans 15 amino acids. Germline CDR1 is SGHRS and CDR2 is YFSETQ.

The CDR3: CASSLSLLGYEQYF. CDR3 bases: TGTGCCAGCAGTTTATCACTCTTAGGGTACGAGCAGTACTTC. The chain carries TRBV27 and TRBJ2-7, with D unresolved. This CDR3 contains 14 residues. The germline CDR1 and CDR2 sequences are MNHEY and SMNVEV (reference sequence). V gave up 0 bases and J gave up 4 bases, with 10 bases separating them.

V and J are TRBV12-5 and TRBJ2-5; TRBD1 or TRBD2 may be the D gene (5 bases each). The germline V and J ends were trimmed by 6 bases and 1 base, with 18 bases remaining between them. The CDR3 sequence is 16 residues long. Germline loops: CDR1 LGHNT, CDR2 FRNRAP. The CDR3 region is CASGTGPGPSQETQYF. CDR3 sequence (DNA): TGTGCTAGTGGCACCGGACCGGGACCGAGCCAAGAGACCCAGTACTTC.

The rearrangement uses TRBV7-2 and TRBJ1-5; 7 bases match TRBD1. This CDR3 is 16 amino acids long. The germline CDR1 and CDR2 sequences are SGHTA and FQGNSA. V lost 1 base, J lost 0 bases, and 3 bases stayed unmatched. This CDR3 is CASSLVGQVSNQPQHF. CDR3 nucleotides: TGTGCCAGCAGCTTAGTAGGACAGGTTAGCAATCAGCCCCAGCATTTT.

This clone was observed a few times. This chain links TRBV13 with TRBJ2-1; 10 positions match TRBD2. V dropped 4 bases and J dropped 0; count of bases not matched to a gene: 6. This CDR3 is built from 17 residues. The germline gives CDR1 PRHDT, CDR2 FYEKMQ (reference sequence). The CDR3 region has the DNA TGTGCCAGCAGCTGGAGACGGACTAGCGGCTCCTACAATGAGCAGTTCTTC. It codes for CASSWRRTSGSYNEQFF.

This CDR3 is CASSLHRGGRPWETQYF. CDR3 DNA: TGTGCCAGCAGTTTACACCGAGGCGGGAGGCCCTGGGAGACCCAGTACTTC. The chain joins TRBV28 to TRBJ2-5; 8 bases are shared with TRBD2. V was clipped by 2 bases and J by 5 bases; unmatched bases: 13. Germline V gene lookup returns CDR1 MDHEN and CDR2 SYDVKM. This CDR3 has 17 amino acids.